The 25 T cell receptor beta chains in this list originate from one sample, sequenced in a study of blood T cell repertoires in COVID-19. Repertoires were generated with immunoSEQ multiplex PCR, while TCRdb's copy carries only in-frame clones and drops some. This sample has about 260,000 clones; approximately 85% occur once, and the top ten carry 0.7%. Sequencing input: peripheral blood. The receptors were sampled from a human donor in a cohort sampled during active COVID-19.

The rearrangement uses TRBV19 and TRBJ2-1, with 9 bases aligning to TRBD2. The V segment lost 4 bases and the J segment 6 bases; nucleotides outside the gene matches: 13. This CDR3 spans 17 amino acids. Germline CDR1 reads LNHDA; CDR2 reads SQIVND (reference sequence). The CDR3 sequence is CASSNVVRREGRNEQFF. CDR3 nucleotide sequence: TGTGCCAGTAGTAATGTCGTTCGGCGGGAGGGCCGCAATGAGCAGTTCTTC.

This clone was detected once. The CDR3 loop reads CASRQGGTGELFF. The CDR3 coding sequence is TGTGCCAGTAGACAGGGGGGAACCGGGGAGCTGTTTTTT. This chain connects TRBV19 to TRBJ2-2, with 8 positions matching TRBD1. V shed 6 bases, J shed 5 bases, and the junction held 2 bases outside the gene matches. CDR1 is LNHDA, CDR2 SQIVND, per germline (reference sequence). This CDR3 comprises 13 residues.

The chain has TRBV7-7 and TRBJ2-7; no reliable D call. Per the germline V gene, CDR1 is SSHAT and CDR2 is FNYEAQ (reference sequence). The CDR3 is 8 amino acids. CDR3 sequence: CAIGEQYF. In nucleotides, the CDR3 is TGTGCTATCGGGGAGCAGTACTTC.

The chain employs TRBV7-9 and TRBJ2-7; 7 bases map to TRBD2. The germline V gene has CDR1 SEHNR and CDR2 FQNEAQ (reference sequence). The CDR3 extends over 13 amino acids. The trim removed 7 bases at V and 4 bases at J, leaving 7 bases unmatched. The CDR3 DNA is TGTGCCAGCACCATCGGGGGGTGGTACGAGCAGTACTTC. The encoded protein is CASTIGGWYEQYF.

The gene calls are TRBV12-5 and TRBJ1-3; no clear D. The CDR3 is 14 amino acids. Trimming took off 3 bases at V and 4 bases at J, with 10 bases between the two ends. The germline gives CDR1 LGHNT, CDR2 FRNRAP. CDR3 residues: CASGLSGYGNTIYF. CDR3 DNA: TGTGCTAGTGGTTTATCGGGGTACGGAAACACCATATATTTT.

This chain joins TRBV12-5 and TRBJ2-7; a possible D gene is TRBD1 (6 bases). The V gene lost 1 base and the J gene lost 2 bases, with 18 bases spanning the gap. Germline lookup yields CDR1 LGHNT and CDR2 FRNRAP. The CDR3 length is 17 residues. CDR3 amino acids: CASGLDTGRGWPYEQYF. The CDR3 nucleotides are TGTGCTAGTGGTTTGGACACAGGGAGAGGCTGGCCCTACGAGCAGTACTTC.

The rearrangement links TRBV9 to TRBJ1-1, with D perhaps TRBD1 (6 bases). Trimming removed 7 bases from V and 0 bases from J, with 10 bases in between. The V gene's germline CDR1 is SGDLS and CDR2 YYNGEE. The CDR3 contains 13 residues. CDR3 sequence (DNA): TGTGCCAGCGGCCAGGGGTTGAACACTGAAGCTTTCTTT. Its protein product is CASGQGLNTEAFF. The full variable domain, with the rest looked up from reference TRBV9 and TRBJ1-1, is DSGVTQTPKHLITATGQRVTLRCSPRSGDLSVYWYQQSLDQGLQFLIQYYNGEERAKGNILERFSAQQFPDLHSELNLSSLELGDSALYFCASGQGLNTEAFFGQGTRLTVV.

V usage is TRBV18 and J usage is TRBJ1-4, with D perhaps TRBD1 (5 bases). CDR3 length: 15 residues. V lost 6 bases and J 1 base, leaving 12 bases between the germline ends. Germline values: CDR1 KGHSH, CDR2 LQKENI. The CDR3 bases are TGTGCCAGCTCCCGTCGACAGCGAACTAATGAAAAACTGTTTTTT. Encoded protein: CASSRRQRTNEKLFF.

V gene TRBV6-4 combines with J gene TRBJ1-4; D unresolved. Per germline, CDR1 MRHNA and CDR2 SNTAGT. This CDR3 has 15 amino acids. Trimming removed 0 bases from V and 7 bases from J, with 12 bases in between. The CDR3, as DNA: TGTGCCAGCAGTGACTCCGTGTCTCGGGGTGAAAAACTGTTTTTT. It yields the protein CASSDSVSRGEKLFF.

This chain joins TRBV27 and TRBJ1-2, with no clear D. The CDR3 runs 13 residues. CDR1 and CDR2 from the germline V gene are MNHEY and SMNVEV (reference sequence). Trimming removed 8 bases at V and 6 bases at J, with 16 bases between. In DNA, the CDR3 is TGTGCCAGCTCTCAGAGGGCTCGGGATGGCTACACCTTC. It codes for CASSQRARDGYTF.

This rearrangement joins TRBV4-1 to TRBJ2-5, with TRBD2 identical over 8 bases. The CDR3 spans 17 residues. Germline lookup yields CDR1 MGHRA and CDR2 YSYEKL. The ends lost 0 bases at V and 4 bases at J; junction bases unmatched: 10. This CDR3 is CASSQDRGGRFGETQYF. The DNA for the CDR3 is TGCGCCAGCAGCCAAGATAGGGGCGGGAGGTTTGGAGAGACCCAGTACTTC.

The CDR3 protein is CASTLRETQYF. In DNA, the CDR3 is TGTGCCAGCACTCTACGGGAGACCCAGTACTTC. The V and J genes are TRBV28 and TRBJ2-5; D is undetermined. CDR1 is MDHEN, CDR2 SYDVKM, per germline. With 7 bases removed from V and 5 bases from J, the gap between germline ends came to 8 bases. The CDR3 has 11 residues.

This rearrangement joins TRBV4-3 to TRBJ2-7; the match to TRBD1 covers 9 bases. This CDR3 comprises 16 residues. Germline V gives CDR1 LGHNA, CDR2 YSLEER. Trimming cost V 0 bases and J 6 bases; bases outside gene matches: 9. This CDR3 reads CASSQDRLGQGAEQYF. CDR3 in DNA: TGCGCCAGCAGCCAAGATCGTCTGGGACAGGGAGCCGAGCAGTACTTC.

The rearrangement uses TRBV5-1 and TRBJ2-7; 9 bases map to TRBD1. Germline values: CDR1 SGHRS, CDR2 YFSETQ. The CDR3 has 16 amino acids. V shed 6 bases, J shed 2 bases, and the junction held 12 bases outside the gene matches. This CDR3 is CASTVAGTGFPYEQYF. The CDR3 DNA sequence: TGCGCCAGCACCGTCGCCGGGACAGGGTTCCCCTACGAGCAGTACTTC.

The chain combines TRBV10-3 with TRBJ1-1, with 7 bases aligning to TRBD1. With V trimmed by 5 bases and J by 6 bases, 9 bases remained unmatched. The germline V gene has CDR1 ENHRY and CDR2 SYGVKD. The CDR3 covers 14 residues. CDR3 sequence: CAISSTGEVPEAFF. The DNA for the CDR3 is TGTGCCATCAGTTCAACAGGGGAAGTACCTGAAGCTTTCTTT.

V usage is TRBV19 and J usage is TRBJ1-2; TRBD1 aligns across 8 bases. V lost 7 bases to trimming and J lost 8 bases; unmatched junction nucleotides: 6. CDR3 length: 12 residues. CDR1 and CDR2 from the germline V gene are LNHDA and SQIVND (reference sequence). CDR3 coding DNA: TGTGCCAGTATGACAGGGGCGGCCGGCTACACCTTC. Residues: CASMTGAAGYTF.

This sequence joins TRBV6-5 and TRBJ2-7, with D tentatively TRBD2 (5 bases). V was cut by 7 bases and J by 4 bases, with 20 bases left in between. CDR1 and CDR2 from the germline V gene are MNHEY and SVGAGI. This CDR3 has 15 amino acids. The CDR3 bases are TGTGCCAGCACTCCCCAAACGGGGTTCCGTTACGAGCAGTACTTC. Amino acids: CASTPQTGFRYEQYF.

V is TRBV6-5 and J is TRBJ1-2; TRBD1 matches at 8 bases. Per germline, CDR1 MNHEY and CDR2 SVGAGI. The V and J ends lost 5 bases and 6 bases, in that order; junction bases with no gene match: 5. There are 13 residues in the CDR3. The CDR3: CASSKTGVHGYTF. The CDR3 coding sequence is TGTGCCAGCAGTAAGACAGGGGTCCATGGCTACACCTTC.

This chain links TRBV6-6 with TRBJ1-1, with D unresolved. Germline CDR1 reads MNHNY; CDR2 reads SVGAGI (reference sequence). This CDR3 is built from 13 residues. Trimming removed 10 bases from V and 4 bases from J, with 16 bases in between. The CDR3 DNA is TGTGCCATCGGTTTCGGGGAGGGCACTGAAGCTTTCTTT. Its protein is CAIGFGEGTEAFF.

The chain employs TRBV19 and TRBJ2-3, with D tentatively TRBD1 (6 bases). V was trimmed by 6 bases and J by 4 bases, leaving 11 bases between them. The CDR3 sequence is 13 residues long. Germline-derived CDR1 and CDR2 are LNHDA and SQIVND (reference sequence). This CDR3 reads CASSSQGADTQYF. The CDR3 DNA reads TGTGCCAGTAGCTCACAGGGTGCAGATACGCAGTATTTT.

The chain links TRBV27 to TRBJ2-7, with 8 bases that match TRBD2. V lost 6 bases, J lost 1 base, and 5 bases stayed unmatched. The CDR3 contains 14 residues. Germline CDR1 MNHEY, CDR2 SMNVEV (reference sequence). The CDR3 region is CASSVAGGSYEQYF. The CDR3 DNA follows: TGTGCCAGCAGCGTTGCGGGGGGTTCCTACGAGCAGTACTTC.

The chain combines TRBV12-3 or TRBV12-4 with TRBJ1-2, with D perhaps TRBD1 (5 bases). This CDR3 comprises 13 residues. The V end lost 1 base, the J end lost 7 bases, and 10 bases lay between the germline ends. CDR3 sequence: CASSLGAGFGYTF. In DNA, the CDR3 is TGTGCCAGCAGTTTAGGGGCAGGGTTTGGCTACACCTTC.

The chain combines TRBV6-5 with TRBJ1-1; no reliable D call. CDR3 length equals 16 residues. The V gene lost 0 bases and the J gene lost 0 bases, with 11 bases spanning the gap. Germline assignment: CDR1 MNHEY and CDR2 SVGAGI. CDR3 region: CASSYSMYTMNTEAFF. The CDR3 nucleotides read TGTGCCAGCAGTTACTCGATGTACACTATGAACACTGAAGCTTTCTTT.

This clone appeared once. The chain combines TRBV7-9 with TRBJ2-7; 9 bases line up with TRBD2. Germline V CDR1 and CDR2: SEHNR, FQNEAQ (reference sequence). The CDR3 extends over 15 amino acids. The trim removed 5 bases at V and 3 bases at J, leaving 8 bases unmatched. The CDR3 DNA reads as TGTGCCAGCAGCCCACACAGCGGGAGGAACTACGAGCAGTACTTC. Protein product: CASSPHSGRNYEQYF.

The chain combines TRBV7-9 with TRBJ1-1; tentatively, D is TRBD1 (6 bases). CDR3 length equals 15 residues. Germline CDR1 reads SEHNR; CDR2 reads FQNEAQ (reference sequence). V lost 0 bases and J lost 5, with 13 bases in between. The CDR3: CASSLAGAEGTEAFF. The CDR3 DNA reads TGTGCCAGCAGCTTAGCGGGGGCAGAAGGGACTGAAGCTTTCTTT.